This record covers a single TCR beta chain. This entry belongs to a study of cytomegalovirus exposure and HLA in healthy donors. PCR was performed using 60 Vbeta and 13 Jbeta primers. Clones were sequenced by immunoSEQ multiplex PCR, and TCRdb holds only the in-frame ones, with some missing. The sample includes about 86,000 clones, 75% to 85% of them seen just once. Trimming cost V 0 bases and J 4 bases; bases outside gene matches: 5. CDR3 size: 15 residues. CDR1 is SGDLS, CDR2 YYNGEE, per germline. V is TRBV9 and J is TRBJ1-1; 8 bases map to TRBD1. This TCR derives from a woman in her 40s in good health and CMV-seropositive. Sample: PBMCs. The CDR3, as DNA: TGTGCCAGCAGCGTAGGAACCACAGGGGGCACTGAAGCTTTCTTT. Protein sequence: CASSVGTTGGTEAFF.